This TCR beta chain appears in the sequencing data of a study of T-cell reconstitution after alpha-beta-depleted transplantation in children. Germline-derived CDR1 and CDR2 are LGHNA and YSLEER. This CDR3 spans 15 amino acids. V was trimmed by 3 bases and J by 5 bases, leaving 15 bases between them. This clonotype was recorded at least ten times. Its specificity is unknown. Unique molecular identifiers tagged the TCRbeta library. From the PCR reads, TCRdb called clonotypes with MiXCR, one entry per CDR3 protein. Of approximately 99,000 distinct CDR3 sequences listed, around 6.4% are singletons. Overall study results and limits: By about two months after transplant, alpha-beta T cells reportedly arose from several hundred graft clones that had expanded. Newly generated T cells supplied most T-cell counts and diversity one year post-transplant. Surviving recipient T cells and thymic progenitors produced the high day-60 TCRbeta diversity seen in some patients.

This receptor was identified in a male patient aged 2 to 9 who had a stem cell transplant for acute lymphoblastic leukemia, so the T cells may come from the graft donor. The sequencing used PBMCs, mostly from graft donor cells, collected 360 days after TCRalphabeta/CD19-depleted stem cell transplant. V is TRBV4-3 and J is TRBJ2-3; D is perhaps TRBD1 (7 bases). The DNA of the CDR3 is TGCGCCAGCAGCCAGTGGAGGGGGCTCCTAGATACGCAGTATTTT. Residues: CASSQWRGLLDTQYF.